This T cell receptor (beta chain) stems from a study of blood T cell repertoires in COVID-19 (dated by TCRdb to 2018 to 2020). Notes on the research overall: Samples from collaborators originated in the United States, Italy and Spain and spanned both the acute and convalescent phases of COVID-19. The material from the prospective study consisted of cDNA or gDNA derived from T cells, B-cell-depleted T cells, or PBMCs. The dataset comprised deeply sampled blood TCRbeta repertoires from subjects exposed to, actively infected with, or recovered from COVID-19. The repertoires were released in a freely available public database intended as a resource for research on the immune response to SARS-CoV-2. The samples were drawn from the first 160 participants of the ongoing ImmuneRACE study and from some 1,300 subjects provided by 6 global collaborators. Nearly every sample came with metadata listing a de-identified subject ID, COVID-19 status, age in years and sex. Where available, HLA class I and class II types were obtained from metadata supplied by the sample provider rather than from assay-based typing.

The collaborating institutions used their own protocols to collect whole blood in K2EDTA tubes. For TCRbeta analysis, collaborators shipped samples in one of three forms: frozen whole blood, isolated PBMCs, or DNA extracted from either of those sample types. Details on this clone: Which antigen it targets is not known. No base quality values were provided; no much bigger clone lies one nucleotide off.

TCRbeta CDR3 regions were amplified from genomic DNA using the immunoSEQ Assay, a bias-controlled multiplex PCR. The study's own analysis went as follows. Nucleated cell counts per sample were estimated from amplification of reference gene primers within the assay. Sequence reads were collapsed and filtered to measure the absolute abundance of every unique TCRbeta CDR3 rearrangement. For each sample, productive Simpson clonality was calculated as the square root of Simpson's diversity index across productive rearrangements. TCRdb holds this immuneACCESS table with in-frame rearrangements only. Some clones are missing; in checked studies, unresolved V genes explain under half, and the rest has no known cause. That table furnishes V, J and clone size, whereas the DNA furnished D and trimming. A total of roughly 50,000 clones appear in this sample, 65% to 90% of them only once. Approximately 15% of the sample is taken by the ten largest.

The CDR3 has 17 amino acids, counting the end cysteine and phenylalanine. Here the CDR3 DNA is all that survives: 51 bases in frame from base 1. From a lookup of the germline V gene, CDR1 and CDR2 are SGHAT and FQNNGV. Trimming removed 0 bases from V and 0 bases from J, leaving 9 bases between the germline ends. Summary of the overall study and its limitations: The amount of clinical and demographic metadata varied by source and participant and was provided uncurated.

Recombination linked TRBV11-2 to TRBJ2-6; possibly the D gene is TRBD1, per 5 matching bases. The sequenced material came from peripheral blood. This receptor was identified in a man aged 70 or older with acute or convalescent COVID-19. The CDR3: CASSLDQGASGANVLTF. The sequenced DNA is TGTGCCAGCAGCTTAGATCAAGGGGCCTCTGGGGCCAACGTCCTGACTTTC.